The clone carrying this TCR beta chain was counted many times. What it recognizes is unknown. The sample belongs to a study of neurological immune-mediated disorders. With 10-nucleotide random UMIs, 5'RACE was used to make the cDNA. TCRdb re-called the 5' RACE reads through MiXCR, storing one row per CDR3 protein. This sample has tens of thousands of distinct CDR3 sequences, with about a fifth found just once. V was clipped by 5 bases and J by 5 bases, with 15 bases between them. This CDR3 has 14 amino acids. Sample time point: technical triplicate 3. The unsorted libraries originated from 2 million PBMCs that had been stored at -80 C. Study observations and caveats: Because no CDR3 amino acid sequences were shared across subjects by expanded clones, private repertoires were suggested in all groups. Levels of TCR clonal expansion peaked in HTLV-1-associated myelopathy and reached their lowest in multiple sclerosis, under those of healthy controls.

This chain links TRBV12-3 or TRBV12-4 with TRBJ2-5; a weak D match, TRBD2 (7 bases). The receptor was isolated from a man aged 55 to 69 with HTLV-1-associated myelopathy (HAM/TSP). The sequencing sample was made of PBMCs. In DNA, the CDR3 is TGTGCCAGCAGTCTAGGGGGGGGGCGGGAGACCCAGTACTTC. Residues: CASSLGGGRETQYF.